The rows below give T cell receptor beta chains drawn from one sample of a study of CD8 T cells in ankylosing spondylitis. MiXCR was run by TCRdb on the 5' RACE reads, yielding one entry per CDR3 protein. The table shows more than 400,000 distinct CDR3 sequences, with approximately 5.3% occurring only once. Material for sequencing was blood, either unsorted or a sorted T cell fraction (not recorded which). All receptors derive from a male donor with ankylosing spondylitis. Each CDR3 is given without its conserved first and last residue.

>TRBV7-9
ASSLRTVNEKLF
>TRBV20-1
SARQVNTGELF
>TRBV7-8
ASSFAGTPTYEQY
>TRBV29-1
SVGSLQETQY
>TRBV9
ASSEGGQPLQPQH
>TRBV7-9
ASANWDGRYEQY
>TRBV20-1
SAQDEDRVKTYEQY
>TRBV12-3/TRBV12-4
ASSDRGSEQF
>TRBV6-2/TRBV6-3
ASGGRPYGYT
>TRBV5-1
ASSLRLISEQF
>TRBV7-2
ASSLIPGYGYT
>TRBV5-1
ASSWDGQKNTEAF
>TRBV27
ASSPRGTSGSGAYEQY
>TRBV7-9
ASSWDANTEAF
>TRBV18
ASSPKGGNSPLH
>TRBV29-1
SAEGRIGIEQF
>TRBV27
ASSLGQGMSNQPQH
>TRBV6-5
ASSYSQGGYEQY